The TCR beta chain described here comes from a study of blood T cell repertoires in COVID-19. In the original workflow: Reference gene primer amplification gave estimated nucleated cell counts. Sequenced by immunoSEQ multiplex PCR; TCRdb stores in-frame clones only, minus some. The V and J calls and clone size come from that table; D and trimming were worked out from the DNA. The data contain roughly 120,000 clones, 75% to 90% of them singletons. CDR1 is MNHNS, CDR2 SASEGT, per germline. CDR3 length: 13 amino acids. The V end lost 2 bases, the J end lost 5 bases, and 9 bases lay between the germline ends.

The chain combines TRBV6-1 with TRBJ2-5; D remains ambiguous. The sample was peripheral blood. The sequence was collected from a man in his 70s with acute or convalescent COVID-19. The chain's CDR3 is CASSENLRETQYF. The DNA for the CDR3 is TGTGCCAGCAGTGAAAATTTGAGGGAGACCCAGTACTTC.